This TCR beta chain stems from a study of T-cell reconstitution after alpha-beta-depleted transplantation in children. The authors prepared the TCRbeta library with unique molecular identifiers. TCRdb reprocessed the PCR reads via MiXCR and lists one record per CDR3 protein. The table includes 250,000 to 300,000 distinct CDR3 sequences, around a tenth detected once. V lost 0 bases, J lost 2 bases, and 12 bases lay in between. Germline V gene sequence: CDR1 SGHDT, CDR2 YYEEEE. There are 15 residues in the CDR3. Study results and limitations: Among T cells one year after transplant, newly produced cells accounted for most counts and diversity.

A word on this clonotype: Its antigen is currently unknown.

This TCR was sampled from a boy under two years old with acute myeloid leukemia, due to receive a stem cell transplant. Material: PBMCs, obtained before TCRalphabeta/CD19-depleted stem cell transplant. This chain connects TRBV5-6 to TRBJ2-7; D perhaps matches TRBD1 (6 bases). CDR3 amino acids: CASSLAFRDTYEQYF. The DNA of the CDR3 is TGTGCCAGCAGCTTGGCTTTCCGGGACACCTACGAGCAGTACTTC. Supplemented by reference TRBV5-6 and TRBJ2-7, the full variable domain reads DAGVTQSPTHLIKTRGQQVTLRCSPKSGHDTVSWYQQALGQGPQFIFQYYEEEERQRGNFPDRFSGHQFPNYSSELNVNALLLGDSALYLCASSLAFRDTYEQYFGPGTRLTVT.